This TCR beta chain was sequenced in a study of Graves' ophthalmopathy and Graves' hyperthyroidism. Study background: Before any treatment was given, at initial diagnosis, peripheral blood was collected.

Germline V gene sequence: CDR1 ENHRY, CDR2 SYGVKD. The CDR3 covers 13 residues. V lost 2 bases, J lost 7 bases, and 4 bases stayed unmatched. CDR3 regions of TCR beta were amplified from RNA transcripts. The authors performed first-round RT-PCR with HTBI primers and then a second-round multiplex PCR. Using its own MiXCR run on the multiplex PCR reads, TCRdb lists one record per CDR3 protein. The data contain approximately 700,000 distinct CDR3 sequences, around 40% of them singletons. Sequencing was carried out using peripheral blood. This TCR derives from an adult man with Graves' ophthalmopathy. The chain recombines TRBV10-3 with TRBJ1-2; TRBD1 matches at 7 bases. The CDR3: CAISEDRAPGYTF. CDR3 DNA sequence: TGTGCCATCAGTGAGGACAGGGCCCCTGGCTACACCTTC.